Listed here is a single T cell receptor beta chain. This record belongs to a study of blood T cell repertoires in COVID-19. Study-level background: The origin of the acute and convalescent COVID-19 samples was the United States, Italy and Spain. PBMCs, B-cell-depleted T cells, or T cells provided the cDNA or gDNA that made up the material.

From germline, CDR1 is MGHDK and CDR2 SYGVNS. This CDR3 has 14 amino acids. The ends were cut back, 4 bases at V and 4 bases at J, with 11 bases in the middle. Methods used by the authors: Amplification with reference gene primers provided the estimates of nucleated cell counts. Profiling relied on immunoSEQ multiplex PCR, and the TCRdb table lists in-frame clones only, not all of them. The DNA gave D and trimming, while V, J and clone size come from that table. The repertoire has tens of thousands of clones, about 80% of them found once; the top ten carry 23%. This receptor was obtained from a human donor in a cohort sampled during active COVID-19. The V and J genes are TRBV25-1 and TRBJ2-1, with D possibly matching TRBD1 (7 bases). The sample was peripheral blood. CDR3 sequence: CASSVSGGYNEQFF. In nucleotides, the CDR3 is TGTGCCAGCAGTGTGTCAGGGGGGTACAATGAGCAGTTCTTC.